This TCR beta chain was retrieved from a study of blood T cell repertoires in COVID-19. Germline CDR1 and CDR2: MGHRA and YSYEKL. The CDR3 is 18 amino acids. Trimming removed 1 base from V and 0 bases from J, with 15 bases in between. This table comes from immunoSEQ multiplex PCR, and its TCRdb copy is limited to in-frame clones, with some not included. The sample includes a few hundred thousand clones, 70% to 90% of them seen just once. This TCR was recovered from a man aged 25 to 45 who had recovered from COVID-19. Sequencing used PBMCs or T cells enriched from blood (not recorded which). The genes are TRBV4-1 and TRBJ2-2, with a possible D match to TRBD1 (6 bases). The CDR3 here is CASSQGPAGQSNTGELFF. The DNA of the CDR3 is TGCGCCAGCAGCCAAGGACCCGCCGGACAGTCGAACACCGGGGAGCTGTTTTTT.